The 9 T cell receptor beta chains reported below all come from one sample, sequenced in a study of T cell responses to AZD1222 COVID-19 vaccine. Repertoires were generated with immunoSEQ multiplex PCR, while TCRdb's copy carries only in-frame clones and drops some. This table has about 130,000 clones, around 92% appearing once. The sequences come from peripheral blood, collected 28 days after the second AZD1222 dose. The receptors stem from an adult who received the AZD1222 COVID-19 vaccine.

This clone was seen just once. V usage is TRBV28 and J usage is TRBJ1-2, with 9 bases lining up with TRBD1. Per the germline V gene, CDR1 is MDHEN and CDR2 is SYDVKM. Trimming took 11 bases from V and 1 from J; bases not matched to a gene: 14. The CDR3 runs 16 residues. The CDR3 DNA sequence: TGTGCCCCCGGCCAGGACAGGGGATACCGTAACTATGGCTACACCTTC. This gives the protein CAPGQDRGYRNYGYTF.

The chain uses TRBV6-2 or TRBV6-3 and TRBJ2-5, with D perhaps matching TRBD1 (6 bases). Germline V gene lookup returns CDR1 MNHEY and CDR2 SVGEGT. Trimming left V 0 bases short and J 13 bases short, with 12 bases between. The CDR3 consists of 12 residues. The chain's CDR3 is CASSYSTGHPYF. The CDR3 nucleotides are TGTGCCAGCAGTTACTCTACGGGACACCCGTACTTC.

This CDR3 reads CASSYSMRGSPYEQYF. The CDR3 nucleotides read TGTGCCAGCAGTTACTCGATGAGGGGGTCGCCCTACGAGCAGTACTTC. V and J are TRBV6-2 or TRBV6-3 and TRBJ2-7, with TRBD1 as a possible D gene (6 bases). Germline V gives CDR1 MNHEY, CDR2 SVGEGT. The CDR3 runs 16 residues. Trimming took 0 bases from V and 2 from J, leaving 14 bases between them.

This chain connects TRBV6-2 or TRBV6-3 to TRBJ2-7; 8 nucleotides agree with TRBD1. The CDR3 consists of 16 residues. Trimming at V came to 2 bases and at J to 4 bases, leaving 10 bases not matched to a gene. From germline, CDR1 is MNHEY and CDR2 SVGEGT. The CDR3 DNA reads TGTGCCAGCAGTTACCCCTTGACAGGGGCGGGTTACGAGCAGTACTTC. Protein: CASSYPLTGAGYEQYF.

This chain connects TRBV14 to TRBJ2-5; no reliable D call. Trimming took off 4 bases at V and 4 bases at J, with 7 bases between the two ends. Germline CDR1 is SGHDN and CDR2 is FVKESK. The CDR3 spans 12 residues. The DNA of the CDR3 is TGTGCCAGCAGCCCCGTCGGAGAGACCCAGTACTTC. Encoded protein: CASSPVGETQYF. Based on the CDR3 plus reference TRBV14 and TRBJ2-5, the full variable domain is EAGVTQFPSHSVIEKGQTVTLRCDPISGHDNLYWYRRVMGKEIKFLLHFVKESKQDESGMPNNRFLAERTGGTYSTLKVQPAELEDSGVYFCASSPVGETQYFGPGTRLLVL.

As for this clone: Distinct nucleotide sequences in the sample also encode this CDR3. This rearrangement joins TRBV11-2 to TRBJ2-7; 8 nucleotides align to TRBD1. This CDR3 is built from 15 residues. CDR1 and CDR2 (germline): SGHAT, FQNNGV. The V and J ends lost 1 base and 0 bases, in that order; junction bases with no gene match: 2. The CDR3 region has the DNA TGTGCCAGCAGCTTAGGGACAGGGAGCTCCTACGAGCAGTACTTC. This codes for CASSLGTGSSYEQYF.

The chain carries TRBV11-3 and TRBJ2-3; D unresolved. There are 13 residues in the CDR3. Germline CDR1 reads SGHNT; CDR2 reads YENEEA. With 3 bases removed from V and 0 bases from J, the gap between germline ends came to 4 bases. CDR3 DNA: TGTGCCAGCAGCTTGGCCAGCACAGATACGCAGTATTTT. This codes for CASSLASTDTQYF.

This clone appeared a single time. The CDR3 coding sequence is TGTGCCAGCAGCGATAGTAGGGGAGTCAATGAGCAGTTCTTC. Its protein product is CASSDSRGVNEQFF. This sequence joins TRBV11-2 and TRBJ2-1; either TRBD1 or TRBD2 may supply D (5 bases each). The CDR3 totals 14 residues. V lost 5 bases to trimming and J lost 6 bases, with 14 bases between them. From germline, CDR1 is SGHAT and CDR2 FQNNGV.

In regard to this clone: Within the sample, other DNA sequences also encode this same CDR3. The V call is TRBV18, the J call TRBJ2-2; tentatively, D is TRBD1 (5 bases). CDR3 length: 14 residues. Trimming removed 6 bases at V and 1 base at J, with 9 bases between. Germline CDR1 reads KGHSH; CDR2 reads LQKENI. The CDR3 sequence is CASSPDRNTGELFF. The CDR3 nucleotides read TGTGCCAGCTCCCCCGACAGGAACACCGGGGAGCTGTTTTTT.